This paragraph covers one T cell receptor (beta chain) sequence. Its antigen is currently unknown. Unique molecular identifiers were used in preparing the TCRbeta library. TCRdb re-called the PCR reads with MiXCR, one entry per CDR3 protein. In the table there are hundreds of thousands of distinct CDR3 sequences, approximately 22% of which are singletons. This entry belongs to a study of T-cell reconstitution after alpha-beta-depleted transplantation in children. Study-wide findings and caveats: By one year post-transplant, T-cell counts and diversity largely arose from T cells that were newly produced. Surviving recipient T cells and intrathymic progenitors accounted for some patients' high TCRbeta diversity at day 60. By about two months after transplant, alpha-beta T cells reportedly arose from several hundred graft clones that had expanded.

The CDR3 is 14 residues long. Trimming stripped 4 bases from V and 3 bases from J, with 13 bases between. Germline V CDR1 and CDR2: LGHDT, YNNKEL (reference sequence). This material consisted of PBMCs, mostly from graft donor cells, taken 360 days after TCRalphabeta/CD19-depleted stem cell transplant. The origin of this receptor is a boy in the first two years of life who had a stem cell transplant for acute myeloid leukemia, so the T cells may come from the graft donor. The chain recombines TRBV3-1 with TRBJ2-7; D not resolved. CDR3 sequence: CASSPEGSVYEQYV. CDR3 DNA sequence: TGTGCCAGCAGCCCCGAAGGCAGTGTCTACGAGCAGTACGTC.